The 5 T cell receptor beta chains below all came from one sample that was sequenced in a study of neurological immune-mediated disorders. Documented time point: longitudinal time-point 1 (baseline). TCRdb passed the 5' RACE reads through MiXCR, listing each CDR3 protein once. The sample consists of 64,000 or so distinct CDR3 sequences, 9.5% to 13% of them appearing once. Specimen: PBMCs. The receptors stem from a man aged 30 to 39 in good health.

This clonotype was observed at least ten times. The J gene is TRBJ2-2, the V gene TRBV27; D remains ambiguous. CDR1 and CDR2 (germline): MNHEY, SMNVEV (reference sequence). The CDR3 has 14 amino acids. The V end lost 5 bases, the J end lost 0 bases, and 7 bases lay between the germline ends. CDR3 region: CASSPTTNTGELFF. The CDR3 DNA reads as TGTGCCAGCAGTCCTACCACGAACACCGGGGAGCTGTTTTTT.

This clonotype has ten or more counts. This chain links TRBV5-1 with TRBJ1-5; 9 positions match TRBD1. This CDR3 comprises 16 residues. The V gene end was trimmed by 4 bases and the J gene end by 4 bases; junction bases not matched to a gene: 9. Germline-derived CDR1 and CDR2 are SGHRS and YFSETQ. CDR3 in amino acids: CASSPGQGPSNQPQHF. In nucleotides, the CDR3 is TGCGCCAGCAGCCCGGGACAGGGCCCTTCAAATCAGCCCCAGCATTTT.

V and J are TRBV7-9 and TRBJ2-1; 10 nucleotides match TRBD2. This CDR3 spans 16 amino acids. The junction had 6 bases not matched to a gene; V was cut back by 4 bases and J by 3 bases. Germline V gene sequence: CDR1 SEHNR, CDR2 FQNEAQ (reference sequence). The CDR3 nucleotides are TGTGCCAGCAGCTCACCGAGCGGGAGGGGCTACAATGAGCAGTTCTTC. It codes for CASSSPSGRGYNEQFF.

This clonotype was counted ten times or more. The rearrangement joins TRBV10-3 to TRBJ2-3, with 7 bases lining up with TRBD1. Germline CDR1 ENHRY, CDR2 SYGVKD. V gave up 6 bases and J gave up 0 bases; unmatched junction bases: 6. CDR3 size: 15 residues. CDR3 sequence: CAIRRQGPSTDTQYF. In nucleotides, the CDR3 is TGTGCCATCAGGAGACAGGGTCCTAGCACAGATACGCAGTATTTT.

This clonotype came up many times. This chain uses TRBV27 with TRBJ2-5; 7 bases are shared with TRBD1. There are 15 residues in the CDR3. Germline V CDR1 and CDR2: MNHEY, SMNVEV (reference sequence). With V trimmed by 3 bases and J by 5 bases, 9 bases remained unmatched. The CDR3 nucleotides are TGTGCCAGCAGTTTGGTCGGGACAGTTTCCGAGACCCAGTACTTC. It is translated as CASSLVGTVSETQYF.